This T cell receptor beta chain was found in a study of cytomegalovirus exposure and HLA in healthy donors. PCR primers comprised 60 Vbeta and 13 Jbeta primers. TCRdb's copy holds only in-frame clones and misses some; the assay was immunoSEQ multiplex PCR. The sample holds more than 95,000 clones; 75% to 85% are singletons and the top ten take approximately 4.5%. This clone was detected only once. With V trimmed by 6 bases and J by 2 bases, 14 bases remained unmatched. Germline V CDR1 and CDR2: SGHTS, YDEGEE. This CDR3 spans 16 amino acids. The specimen sequenced was PBMCs. The chain recombines TRBV5-8 with TRBJ2-7; TRBD1 matches 7 bases. The TCR was taken from a young man in good health and CMV-seropositive. This chain's CDR3 is CASTVERGRYTYEQYF. CDR3 nucleotides: TGTGCCAGCACCGTTGAGAGGGGGCGCTACACCTACGAGCAGTACTTC. The full variable domain, with the rest looked up from reference TRBV5-8 and TRBJ2-7, is EAGVTQSPTHLIKTRGQQATLRCSPISGHTSVYWYQQALGLGLQFLLWYDEGEERNRGNFPPRFSGRQFPNYSSELNVNALELEDSALYLCASTVERGRYTYEQYFGPGTRLTVT.